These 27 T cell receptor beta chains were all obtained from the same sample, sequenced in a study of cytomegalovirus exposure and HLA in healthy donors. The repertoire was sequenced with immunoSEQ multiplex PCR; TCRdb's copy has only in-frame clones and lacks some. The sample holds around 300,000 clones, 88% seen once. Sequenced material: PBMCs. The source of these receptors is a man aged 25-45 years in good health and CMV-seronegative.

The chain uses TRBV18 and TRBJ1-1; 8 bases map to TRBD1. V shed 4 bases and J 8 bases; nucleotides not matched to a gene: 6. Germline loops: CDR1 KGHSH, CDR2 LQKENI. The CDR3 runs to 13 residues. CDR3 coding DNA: TGTGCCAGCTCACAAGACAGGGGTAGGGAAGCTTTCTTT. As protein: CASSQDRGREAFF. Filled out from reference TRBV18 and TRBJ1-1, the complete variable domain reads NAGVMQNPRHLVRRRGQEARLRCSPMKGHSHVYWYRQLPEEGLKFMVYLQKENIIDESGMPKERFSAEFPKEGPSILRIQQVVRGDSAAYFCASSQDRGREAFFGQGTRLTVV.

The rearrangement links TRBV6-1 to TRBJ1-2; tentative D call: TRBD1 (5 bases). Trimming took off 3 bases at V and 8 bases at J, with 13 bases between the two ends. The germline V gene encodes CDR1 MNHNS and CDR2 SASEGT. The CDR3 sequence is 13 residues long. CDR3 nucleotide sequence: TGTGCCAGCAGTGACCCCCCGGGGGGAGGCTACACCTTC. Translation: CASSDPPGGGYTF.

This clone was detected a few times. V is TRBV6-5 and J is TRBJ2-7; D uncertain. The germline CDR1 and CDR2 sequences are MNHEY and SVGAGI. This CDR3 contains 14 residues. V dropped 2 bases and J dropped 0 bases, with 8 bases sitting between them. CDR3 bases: TGTGCCAGCAGTTACACGGCGGACTCCTACGAGCAGTACTTC. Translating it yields CASSYTADSYEQYF.

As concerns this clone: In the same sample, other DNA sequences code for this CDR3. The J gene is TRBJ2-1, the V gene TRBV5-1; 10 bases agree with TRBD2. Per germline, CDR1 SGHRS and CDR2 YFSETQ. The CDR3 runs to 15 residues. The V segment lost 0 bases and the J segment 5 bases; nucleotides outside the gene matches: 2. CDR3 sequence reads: CASSLELAGNNEQFF. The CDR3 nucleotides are TGCGCCAGCAGCTTGGAACTAGCGGGGAACAATGAGCAGTTCTTC. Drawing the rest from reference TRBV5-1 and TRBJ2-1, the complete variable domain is KAGVTQTPRYLIKTRGQQVTLSCSPISGHRSVSWYQQTPGQGLQFLFEYFSETQRNKGNFPGRFSGRQFSNSRSEMNVSTLELGDSALYLCASSLELAGNNEQFFGPGTRLTVL.

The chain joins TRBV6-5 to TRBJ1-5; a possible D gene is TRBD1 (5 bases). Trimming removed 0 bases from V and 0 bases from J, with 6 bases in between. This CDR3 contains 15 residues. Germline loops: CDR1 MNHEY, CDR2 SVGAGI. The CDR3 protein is CASSYSGVSNQPQHF. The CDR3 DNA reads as TGTGCCAGCAGTTACTCAGGGGTTAGCAATCAGCCCCAGCATTTT.

CDR3 in DNA: TGTGCCTGGGGGCGGGGGGCGGGCAACGAGCAGTACTTC. This codes for CAWGRGAGNEQYF. The chain carries TRBV30 and TRBJ2-7, with 8 bases fitting TRBD2. CDR1 and CDR2 (germline): GTSNPN, SVGIG (reference sequence). The CDR3 contains 13 residues. With 5 bases clipped from V and 5 bases from J, the junction kept 8 bases outside the gene matches.

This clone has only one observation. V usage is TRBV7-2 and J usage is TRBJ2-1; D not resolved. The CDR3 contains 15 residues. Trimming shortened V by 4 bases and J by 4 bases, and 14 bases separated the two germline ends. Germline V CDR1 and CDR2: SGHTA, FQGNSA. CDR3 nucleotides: TGTGCCAGCAGCTCACACCGGAGTCTGTACAATGAGCAGTTCTTC. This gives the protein CASSSHRSLYNEQFF.

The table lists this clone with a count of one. The CDR3 loop is CASSEGQNTDTQYF. CDR3 sequence (DNA): TGTGCCAGCAGTGAGGGGCAGAACACAGATACGCAGTATTTT. V gene TRBV2 combines with J gene TRBJ2-3; tentatively, D is TRBD1 (5 bases). This CDR3 is 14 amino acids long. Germline loops: CDR1 SNHLY, CDR2 FYNNEI. The ends were cut back, 3 bases at V and 2 bases at J, with 9 bases in the middle.

In DNA form, the CDR3 reads TGTGCCAGTCTCTCCTTCGGACAGGGACCTACACCTGGCTACACCTTC. Protein sequence: CASLSFGQGPTPGYTF. This chain joins TRBV19 and TRBJ1-2; 8 bases map to TRBD1. With 8 bases clipped from V and 7 bases from J, the junction kept 18 bases outside the gene matches. Germline V gene sequence: CDR1 LNHDA, CDR2 SQIVND (reference sequence). The CDR3 loop spans 16 amino acids.

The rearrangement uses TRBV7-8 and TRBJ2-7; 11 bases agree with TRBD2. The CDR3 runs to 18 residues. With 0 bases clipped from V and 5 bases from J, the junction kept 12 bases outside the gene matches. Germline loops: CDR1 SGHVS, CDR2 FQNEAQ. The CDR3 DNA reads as TGTGCCAGCAGCTTAGCCATCACTAGCGGGGGCCCCGAGGACGAGCAGTACTTC. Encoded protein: CASSLAITSGGPEDEQYF. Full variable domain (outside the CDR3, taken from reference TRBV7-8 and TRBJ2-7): GAGVSQSPRYKVAKRGQDVALRCDPISGHVSLFWYQQALGQGPEFLTYFQNEAQLDKSGLPSDRFFAERPEGSVSTLKIQRTQQEDSAVYLCASSLAITSGGPEDEQYFGPGTRLTVT.

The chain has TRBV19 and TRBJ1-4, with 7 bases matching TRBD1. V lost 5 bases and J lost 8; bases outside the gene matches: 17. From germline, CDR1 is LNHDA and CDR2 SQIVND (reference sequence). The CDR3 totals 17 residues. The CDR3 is CASSSDRAAGDSEKLFF. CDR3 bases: TGTGCCAGTAGTTCCGACAGGGCAGCTGGAGATAGCGAAAAACTGTTTTTT. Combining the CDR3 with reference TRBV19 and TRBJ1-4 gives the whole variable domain DGGITQSPKYLFRKEGQNVTLSCEQNLNHDAMYWYRQDPGQGLRLIYYSQIVNDFQKGDIAEGYSVSREKKESFPLTVTSAQKNPTAFYLCASSSDRAAGDSEKLFFGSGTQLSVL.

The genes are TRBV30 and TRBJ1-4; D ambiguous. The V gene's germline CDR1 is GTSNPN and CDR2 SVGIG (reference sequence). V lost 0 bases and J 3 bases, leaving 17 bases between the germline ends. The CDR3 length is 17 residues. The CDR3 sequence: CAWSVRRFGVANEKLFF. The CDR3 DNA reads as TGTGCCTGGAGTGTAAGGAGATTCGGGGTAGCTAATGAAAAACTGTTTTTT.

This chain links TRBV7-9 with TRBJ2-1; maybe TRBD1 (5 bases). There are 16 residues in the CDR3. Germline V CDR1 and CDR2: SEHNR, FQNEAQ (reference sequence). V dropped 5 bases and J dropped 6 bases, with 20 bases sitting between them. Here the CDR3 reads CASSPGSGVVLNEQFF. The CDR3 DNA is TGTGCCAGCAGCCCAGGGTCCGGAGTGGTTCTCAATGAGCAGTTCTTC.

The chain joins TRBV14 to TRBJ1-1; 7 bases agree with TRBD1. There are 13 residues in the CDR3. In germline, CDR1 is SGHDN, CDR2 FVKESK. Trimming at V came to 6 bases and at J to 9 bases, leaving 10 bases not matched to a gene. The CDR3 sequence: CASREQGDSKAFF. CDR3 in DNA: TGTGCCAGCAGGGAGCAGGGGGACTCCAAAGCTTTCTTT.

In DNA form, the CDR3 reads TGTGCCAGTAGTACGGACTTTGAAGAGACCCAGTACTTC. It is translated as CASSTDFEETQYF. The rearrangement uses TRBV19 and TRBJ2-5; D possibly corresponds to TRBD2 (5 bases). The V gene lost 4 bases and the J gene lost 3 bases, with 9 bases spanning the gap. Germline V CDR1 and CDR2: LNHDA, SQIVND (reference sequence). This CDR3 spans 13 amino acids.

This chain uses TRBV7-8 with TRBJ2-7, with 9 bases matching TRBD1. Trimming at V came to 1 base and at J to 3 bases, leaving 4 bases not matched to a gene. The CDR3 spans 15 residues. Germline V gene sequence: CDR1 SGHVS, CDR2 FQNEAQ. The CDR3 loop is CASSLEGQGYYEQYF. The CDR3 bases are TGTGCCAGCAGCTTAGAAGGACAGGGGTACTACGAGCAGTACTTC.

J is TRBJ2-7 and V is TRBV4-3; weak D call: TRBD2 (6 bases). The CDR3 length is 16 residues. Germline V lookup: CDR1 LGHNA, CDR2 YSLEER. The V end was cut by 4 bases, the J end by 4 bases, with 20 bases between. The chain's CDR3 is CASSLALGGEQYEQYF. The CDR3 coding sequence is TGCGCCAGCAGCCTGGCCCTAGGAGGGGAACAATACGAGCAGTACTTC.

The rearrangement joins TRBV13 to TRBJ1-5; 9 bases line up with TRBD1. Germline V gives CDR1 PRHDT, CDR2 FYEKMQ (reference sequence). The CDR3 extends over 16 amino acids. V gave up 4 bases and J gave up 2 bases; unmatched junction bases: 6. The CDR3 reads CASSSATGGGNQPQHF. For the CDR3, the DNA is TGTGCCAGCAGCTCTGCCACAGGGGGCGGCAATCAGCCCCAGCATTTT.

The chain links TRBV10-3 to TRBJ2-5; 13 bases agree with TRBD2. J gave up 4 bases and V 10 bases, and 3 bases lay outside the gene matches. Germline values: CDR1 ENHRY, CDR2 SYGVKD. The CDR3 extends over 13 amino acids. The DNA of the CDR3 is TGTGCCACCGGGACTAGCGGGGCAGAGACCCAGTACTTC. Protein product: CATGTSGAETQYF.

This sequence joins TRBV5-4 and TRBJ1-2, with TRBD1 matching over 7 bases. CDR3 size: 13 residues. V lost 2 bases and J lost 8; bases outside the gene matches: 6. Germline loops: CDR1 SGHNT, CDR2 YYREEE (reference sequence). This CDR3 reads CASSLQGRSGYTF. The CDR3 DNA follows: TGTGCCAGCAGCTTACAGGGGCGTTCCGGCTACACCTTC.

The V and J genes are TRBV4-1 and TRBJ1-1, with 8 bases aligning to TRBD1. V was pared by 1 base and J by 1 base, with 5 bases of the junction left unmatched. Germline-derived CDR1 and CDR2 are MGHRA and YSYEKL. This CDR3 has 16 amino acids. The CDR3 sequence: CASSQGTTGANTEAFF. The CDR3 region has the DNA TGCGCCAGCAGCCAAGGGACGACAGGGGCGAACACTGAAGCTTTCTTT.

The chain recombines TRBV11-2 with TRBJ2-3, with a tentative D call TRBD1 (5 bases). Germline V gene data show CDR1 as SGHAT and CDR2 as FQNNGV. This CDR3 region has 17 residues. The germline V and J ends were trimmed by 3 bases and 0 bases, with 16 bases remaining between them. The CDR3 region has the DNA TGTGCCAGCAGCTTGCCCCCCCAGGGTGGGAGCACAGATACGCAGTATTTT. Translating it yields CASSLPPQGGSTDTQYF.

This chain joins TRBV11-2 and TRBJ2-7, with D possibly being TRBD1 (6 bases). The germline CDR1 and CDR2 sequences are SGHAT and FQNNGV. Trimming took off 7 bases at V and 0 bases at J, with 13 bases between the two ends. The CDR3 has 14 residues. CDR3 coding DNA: TGTGCCAGCACCTCACAGGGTTTCTCCTACGAGCAGTACTTC. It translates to CASTSQGFSYEQYF.

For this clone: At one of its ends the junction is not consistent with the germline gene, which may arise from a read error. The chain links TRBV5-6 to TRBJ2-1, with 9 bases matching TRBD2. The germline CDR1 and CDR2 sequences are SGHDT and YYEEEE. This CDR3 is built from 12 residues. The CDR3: CASGSGGVTPLF. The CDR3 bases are TGTGCCAGCGGTAGCGGGGGCGTTACCCCCCTCTTC.

The CDR3 region is CASSPQGLYNSPLHF. The CDR3 DNA follows: TGTGCCAGCAGTCCACAGGGGCTCTATAATTCACCCCTCCACTTT. The rearrangement links TRBV6-5 to TRBJ1-6, with 7 bases fitting TRBD1. Germline V gives CDR1 MNHEY, CDR2 SVGAGI. The CDR3 spans 15 residues. The ends lost 5 bases at V and 3 bases at J; junction bases unmatched: 4.

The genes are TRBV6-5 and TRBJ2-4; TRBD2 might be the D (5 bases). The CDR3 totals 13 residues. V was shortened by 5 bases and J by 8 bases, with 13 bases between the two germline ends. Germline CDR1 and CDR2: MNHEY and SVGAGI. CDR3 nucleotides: TGTGCCAGCAGTGGGAGACAACGGGACATTCAGTACTTC. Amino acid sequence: CASSGRQRDIQYF.

The CDR3 sequence is CASSLMVTGMNTEAFF. In nucleotides, the CDR3 is TGCGCCAGCAGCTTGATGGTAACCGGGATGAACACTGAAGCTTTCTTT. The rearrangement links TRBV5-1 to TRBJ1-1; D ambiguous. CDR1 is SGHRS, CDR2 YFSETQ, per germline. Trimming pared 1 base from V and 0 bases from J, leaving 13 bases between. The CDR3 length is 16 residues.